The entry that follows covers one T cell receptor (beta chain) sequence. Its antigen specificity is not known. No base quality values were provided; no much bigger clone lies one nucleotide off. These data originate in a study of cytomegalovirus exposure and HLA in healthy donors listed by TCRdb under 2017. About the investigation overall: An earlier analysis of 587 of the donors reported 276 Gb of sequence data and 90 million to 120 million unique TCR beta sequences obtained from around 190 million T cells. An early release covering roughly 580 HLA-typed donors comprised about 300 gigabases of sequencing data and around 85 million unique TCR sequences. Of the 398 genotyped donors, approximately 82% fell in the genetic ancestry cluster associated with self-reported Caucasian donors. The study aimed to test whether signatures of past pathogen exposure could be identified by cataloging public T cell receptors. The T cell repertoires of under 750 subjects were profiled by immunosequencing and related to cytomegalovirus serostatus. A separate validation cohort of more than 100 different subjects was used in addition to the roughly 620-subject first cohort. To predict cytomegalovirus infection status, the study combined high-throughput TCR immunosequencing, statistical association of individual TCRs with disease status, and machine learning. To study patterns of TCR occurrence, a later analysis re-analyzed previously published TCR beta repertoires from several hundred donors and added high-resolution HLA genotyping. The later analysis used no new phenotypic data to find candidate immune exposures, relying instead on TCR beta sequences and their occurrence across donors. In an earlier analysis of roughly 600 of the donors, high-throughput TCR beta sequencing was used to judge whether each TCR beta V gene segment behaved as functional or pseudogenic. Donor age, sex, ethnicity and CMV serostatus were collected together with the repertoire data. A later genetic analysis used genome-wide SNP genotypes for about 60% of the roughly 670 donors, treating that subset as a discovery cohort. All discovery cohort repertoires had been generated using a single sequencing platform. HLA typing included class I and class II loci at four-digit resolution. Typing coverage differed by locus: A, B, C, DRB1 and DQB1 were typed in about 620-630 donors, DQA1 in about 500, DPA1 in over 600, and DPB1 in roughly 470. Because of strong linkage in the cohort, five DR-DQ haplotypes were treated as single units for association and clustering. Among around 400 genotyped donors of the cohort, an average of approximately 240,000 unique TCR beta nucleotide sequences was sequenced per donor, of which 15% to 20% were non-productive.

The library was obtained by the immunoSEQ multiplex PCR assay. For the multiplex PCR, a mixture combining 60 forward primers for TCR Vbeta segments and 13 reverse primers for TCR Jbeta segments was used. The CDR3 region of rearranged TCR beta genes was amplified from genomic DNA by a multiplex PCR assay. On the Illumina HiSeq System, the amplified TCR beta libraries were sequenced as 87-base-pair reads. Processing in the source paper ran as follows. A later analysis counted approximately 74 million unique TCR beta chains across the 500 to 850 repertoires, and 10 million to 12 million of these chains were shared by at least two donors. A nearest-neighbor algorithm error-corrected the raw reads and collapsed the reads into unique sequences, merging closely related sequences to remove PCR and sequencing errors. V, D and J gene segments were assigned by aligning CDR3 sequences to IMGT reference sequences. Each retained sequence needed at least a six-nucleotide match to both a V gene segment and a J gene segment. Rearrangements were classified as productive when the CDR3 lacked stop codons and remained in frame with V and J, and all other rearrangements were classified as non-productive. Following IMGT convention, CDR3 was defined as the stretch from the second conserved V-encoded cysteine up to the conserved J-encoded phenylalanine. In an earlier analysis of 550 to 650 of the donors, sequences lacking an unambiguous match to a single V gene segment were excluded. An earlier analysis of about 600 of the donors called V segments functional above 56.7% productive rearrangements and segregating when the between-donor standard deviation exceeded 5%. To diagnose cytomegalovirus status from the catalog of TCR beta chain sequences, a statistical classification framework was built. In a later analysis, TCR nucleotide sequences were compared against IMGT/GENE-DB human TR gene sequences so that V and J genes could be assigned. A later analysis assigned CDR3 sequences and most-parsimonious VDJ recombination scenarios with the TCRdist pipeline. In a later analysis, every TCR beta chain was defined by the combination of its CDR3 amino acid sequence and its V-gene family, and reads without a unique V-gene family were dropped. In a later analysis, several hundred highly shared, low-generation-probability nucleotide sequences were removed to address suspected cross-contamination and a sequencing artifact. For each public chain, a later analysis derived a clonal expansion index from normalized ranks of inferred template counts within each repertoire. A later analysis computed generation probabilities with a VDJ recombination model fitted to out-of-frame rearrangements, and checked the results against IGoR. A later analysis scored TCR-TCR, TCR-HLA and TCR-CMV co-occurrence with hypergeometric tests, applying a repertoire-size bias correction to TCR pairs. To estimate false discovery rates, a later analysis permuted the HLA or CMV assignments 20 times. A later analysis grouped co-occurring TCRs with DBSCAN, adding TCRdist sequence similarity when clustering within HLA-allele-positive subsets. Repertoires with fewer than 30,000 or more than 120,000 public chains, plus five repertoires with anomalous nucleotide sharing, were excluded from co-occurrence clustering. Drawn from immuneACCESS, this table holds only the in-frame rearrangements with V and J called that TCRdb kept. Clones are partly lost; checked studies trace under half to an unresolved V gene and leave the rest unexplained. The D gene and trimming were derived from the DNA, and the V and J assignments and clone size from that table. Within this sample are 180,000 or so clones, with 70% to 80% of them counted one time only. Just over 2% of the sample goes to the ten largest clones.

CDR1 MNHNY and CDR2 SVGAGI are derived from the germline V gene (reference sequence). From the cysteine up to the phenylalanine, the CDR3 has a length of 13 residues. Just the 39-base CDR3 DNA is kept, in frame starting at base 1. Trimming costs V 8 bases and J 0 bases, and their ends lie 9 bases apart. The cohort comprised hundreds of healthy bone marrow donors. At the time of sampling, every cohort member was nominally healthy, though immune exposures that went unrecorded were likely present. The donor tested CMV seropositive, placing the donor among the roughly 300 seropositive members of the cohort. Every donor gave a peripheral blood sample, and the peripheral blood mononuclear cells from that sample were used for TCR beta sequencing. The Qiagen DNeasy Blood Extraction Kit was used to extract genomic DNA from the blood cell samples. General study outcomes and caveats: Approximately 18 rarely observed V segments, including chromosome 9 orphons, were excluded from the earlier analysis of about 500 of the donors because counts were too low. Most TCR sequences were observed very rarely across donors, whereas some public TCRs were present in many individuals. In a later analysis, the rate of TCR association differed among HLA loci, with DRB1 alleles having the most associated TCRs and HLA-C alleles having the fewest. This cohort had only TCR beta chains sequenced, and the lack of alpha or paired-chain data limited which features could be detected. Compared with equally common non-associated chains, HLA-associated TCR beta chains in a later analysis were more clonally expanded and had lower generation probabilities. Immune exposure information for the cohort was limited to CMV serostatus. A later genetic analysis associated a missense DCLRE1C variant with V-gene and J-gene trimming of TCR beta chains, and an independent cohort replicated the association. According to a later analysis, parvovirus B19, influenza, CMV and Epstein-Barr virus appeared linked to several top co-occurrence clusters. A later analysis found that most CMV-associated TCR beta chains appeared HLA-restricted, with HLA associations seemingly driven largely by CMV exposure. Some IMGT-functional V segments, including TRBV6-2 and TRBV6-3, could not be distinguished by the 87-base-pair reads and were therefore excluded. Roughly uniform sequencing depth across donors was assumed in presence/absence analyses, although this assumption may not hold. Because HLA typing was unavailable for some donors at each locus, only the typed subset was used in association tests. Cytomegalovirus status was reported to be diagnosed by the classifier with high specificity and sensitivity in both the original and validation cohorts. The study gave a list of under 200 TCR beta chains associated with cytomegalovirus. It was suggested by the authors that the approach could potentially be generalized to other disease states and immunological phenotypes. A further reported finding was that TCR beta sequences accurately predicted the HLA-A and HLA-B alleles for most subjects in the first cohort. In a later genetic analysis, fewer N-insertions in productive TCRs were reported among donors in an Asian-associated ancestry cluster than the roughly 700-donor mean. Correlated functional status among segregating V segments might be attributable to linkage disequilibrium, but an unknown experimental factor could not be ruled out. In an earlier analysis of roughly 560 of the donors, most TCR beta V segments were observed in productive rearrangements about 87% or about 30% of the time, broadly matching IMGT annotations. When HLA alleles, especially DR and DQ, strongly co-occurred, TCR associations were difficult to assign to individual alleles. In vitro tests confirmed that three of the cytomegalovirus-associated TCR beta chains recognize cytomegalovirus antigens. A cluster of highly shared sequence variants was judged likely to be a technical artifact of the sequencing pipeline. A later analysis associated about 16,000 TCR beta sequences with specific HLA alleles at a false discovery rate of 0.05.

The sample taken for sequencing was PBMCs. The chain is encoded by TRBV6-6 joined to TRBJ2-3; the D gene is unclear. The receptor comes from a woman in her twenties or thirties in good health and CMV-seropositive. The DNA sequence is as follows: TGTGCCAGCGGCCACCTGAGCACAGATACGCAGTATTTT. This encodes CASGHLSTDTQYF.